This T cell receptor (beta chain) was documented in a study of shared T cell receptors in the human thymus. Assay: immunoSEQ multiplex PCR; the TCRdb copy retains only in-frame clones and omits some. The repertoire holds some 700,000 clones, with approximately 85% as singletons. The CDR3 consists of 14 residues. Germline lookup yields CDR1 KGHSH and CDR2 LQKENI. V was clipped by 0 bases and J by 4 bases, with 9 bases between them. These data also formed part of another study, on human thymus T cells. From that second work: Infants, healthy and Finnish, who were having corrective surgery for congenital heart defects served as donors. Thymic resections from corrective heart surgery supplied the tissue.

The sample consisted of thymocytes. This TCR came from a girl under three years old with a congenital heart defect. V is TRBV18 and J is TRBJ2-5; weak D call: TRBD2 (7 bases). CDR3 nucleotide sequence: TGTGCCAGCTCACCACCGGGGGGGCGAGAGACCCAGTACTTC. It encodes CASSPPGGRETQYF.